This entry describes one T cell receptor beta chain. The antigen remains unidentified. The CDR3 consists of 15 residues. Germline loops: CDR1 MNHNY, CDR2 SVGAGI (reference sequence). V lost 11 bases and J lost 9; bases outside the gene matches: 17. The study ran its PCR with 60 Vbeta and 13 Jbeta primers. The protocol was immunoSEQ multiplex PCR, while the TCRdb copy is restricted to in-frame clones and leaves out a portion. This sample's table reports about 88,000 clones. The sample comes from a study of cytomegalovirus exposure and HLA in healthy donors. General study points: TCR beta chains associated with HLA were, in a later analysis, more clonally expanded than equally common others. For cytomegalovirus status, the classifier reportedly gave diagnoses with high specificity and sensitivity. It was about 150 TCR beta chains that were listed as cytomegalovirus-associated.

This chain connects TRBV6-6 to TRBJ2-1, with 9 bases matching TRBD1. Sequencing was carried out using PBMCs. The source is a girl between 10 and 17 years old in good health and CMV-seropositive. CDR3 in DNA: TGTGCCCTCGGGGCGGGACAGGGTCCTTTTGGTGAGCAGTTCTTC. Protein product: CALGAGQGPFGEQFF.